Presented here are 14 T cell receptor beta chains from one specimen sequenced in a study of cytomegalovirus exposure and HLA in healthy donors (dated by TCRdb to the late 2010s). The library was made by the immunoSEQ multiplex PCR assay. The multiplex PCR relied on a mix of 60 forward primers for TCR Vbeta segments and 13 reverse primers for TCR Jbeta segments. TCRdb retrieved this table from immuneACCESS and kept in-frame rearrangements only. Not all clones are present; in checked studies, unresolved V genes account for under half, and no reason is known for the remainder. This sample is represented by more than 85,000 clones; over 70% of them were singletons. Jointly, the top ten make up approximately 2% of the sample. Source material: PBMCs. The receptors originated from a boy between 10 and 17 years old in good health and CMV-seronegative.

The V call is TRBV7-6, the J call TRBJ1-1, with D tentatively TRBD1 (6 bases). V lost 5 bases and J lost 5, with 12 bases in between. This CDR3 region has 13 residues. Looked up from germline, CDR1 is SGHVS and CDR2 is FNYEAQ. CDR3 in amino acids: CASSEGGETEAFF. In DNA form, the CDR3 reads TGTGCCAGCAGCGAGGGGGGGGAGACTGAAGCTTTCTTT.

This chain uses TRBV28 with TRBJ2-7; D may be TRBD1 (6 bases). The CDR3 length is 15 residues. Germline assignment: CDR1 MDHEN and CDR2 SYDVKM. Trimming removed 3 bases from V and 1 base from J, with 13 bases in between. CDR3 nucleotide sequence: TGTGCCAGCAGTTTGGGACCTCAGGGGTCCTACGAGCAGTACTTC. It yields the protein CASSLGPQGSYEQYF.

This rearrangement joins TRBV29-1 to TRBJ2-3, with D perhaps matching TRBD2 (5 bases). V was cut by 3 bases and J by 3 bases, with 7 bases left in between. CDR3 length: 12 residues. Germline lookup yields CDR1 SQVTM and CDR2 ANQGSEA. CDR3 protein: CSVESGTDTQYF. The CDR3, as DNA: TGCAGCGTTGAGTCGGGAACAGATACGCAGTATTTT.

The genes are TRBV15 and TRBJ1-2, with 7 bases matching TRBD1. The CDR3 runs to 15 residues. V shed 0 bases and J 2 bases; nucleotides not matched to a gene: 3. The germline V gene encodes CDR1 LNHNV and CDR2 YYDKDF (reference sequence). The CDR3 region is CATSRDEGANYGYTF. The CDR3 region has the DNA TGTGCCACCAGCAGAGATGAGGGGGCGAACTATGGCTACACCTTC. Filled out from reference TRBV15 and TRBJ1-2, the complete variable domain reads DAMVIQNPRYQVTQFGKPVTLSCSQTLNHNVMYWYQQKSSQAPKLLFHYYDKDFNNEADTPDNFQSRRPNTSFCFLDIRSPGLGDTAMYLCATSRDEGANYGYTFGSGTRLTVV.

This clone has just a few counts. This sequence joins TRBV7-3 and TRBJ2-1; TRBD2 matches at 8 bases. With V trimmed by 5 bases and J by 8 bases, 5 bases remained unmatched. This CDR3 comprises 13 residues. Germline lookup yields CDR1 SGHTA and CDR2 FQGTGA. CDR3 region: CASSPGLAHEQFF. CDR3 DNA sequence: TGTGCCAGCAGCCCAGGACTAGCCCATGAGCAGTTCTTC.

The chain has TRBV6-4 and TRBJ2-2; 7 nucleotides match TRBD1. Germline V gene data show CDR1 as MRHNA and CDR2 as SNTAGT. The junction had 4 bases not matched to a gene; V was cut back by 3 bases and J by 3 bases. The CDR3 contains 15 residues. CDR3 residues: CASSEQGSDTGELFF. Here the CDR3 DNA reads TGTGCCAGCAGTGAACAGGGGTCCGACACCGGGGAGCTGTTTTTT.

The DNA for the CDR3 is TGTGCCAGCAGCCTTACCAGTTCTAGGAATGAAAAACTGTTTTTT. Translating it yields CASSLTSSRNEKLFF. The chain recombines TRBV7-9 with TRBJ1-4, with D hard to call. Per germline, CDR1 SEHNR and CDR2 FQNEAQ (reference sequence). Trimming removed 5 bases at V and 5 bases at J, with 15 bases between. The CDR3 has 15 amino acids.

The chain employs TRBV5-1 and TRBJ2-7, with a possible D match to TRBD2 (5 bases). Germline values: CDR1 SGHRS, CDR2 YFSETQ. CDR3 length: 16 amino acids. With 0 bases removed from V and 0 bases from J, the gap between germline ends came to 13 bases. The CDR3 sequence: CASSLVGRPLSYEQYF. CDR3 in DNA: TGCGCCAGCAGCTTGGTGGGGAGACCCCTCTCCTACGAGCAGTACTTC. The full variable domain, with the rest looked up from reference TRBV5-1 and TRBJ2-7, is KAGVTQTPRYLIKTRGQQVTLSCSPISGHRSVSWYQQTPGQGLQFLFEYFSETQRNKGNFPGRFSGRQFSNSRSEMNVSTLELGDSALYLCASSLVGRPLSYEQYFGPGTRLTVT.

The chain links TRBV28 to TRBJ1-6; 11 nucleotides match TRBD1. CDR1 is MDHEN and CDR2 is SYDVKM in the germline V gene. This CDR3 region has 15 residues. The J segment lost 10 bases and the V segment lost 6 bases, leaving 8 bases of the junction unmatched. The CDR3 region has the DNA TGTGCCAGCAGCCGAGGGACAGGGGGAACATCACCCCTCCACTTT. This translates into CASSRGTGGTSPLHF.

CDR3 residues: CASSSYTDTQYF. The CDR3 nucleotides read TGTGCCAGCAGCTCCTACACAGATACGCAGTATTTT. This chain uses TRBV7-9 with TRBJ2-3; D is undetermined. The V end was cut by 4 bases, the J end by 2 bases, with 4 bases between. The CDR3 length is 12 residues. Germline V CDR1 and CDR2: SEHNR, FQNEAQ (reference sequence).

The chain combines TRBV5-1 with TRBJ2-7; 11 positions match TRBD2. This CDR3 spans 15 amino acids. Germline lookup yields CDR1 SGHRS and CDR2 YFSETQ. J was trimmed by 3 bases and V by 5 bases; bases with no gene match: 7. The CDR3 DNA reads TGCGCCAGCAGGCCGGGACTAGCGGATTTCTACGAGCAGTACTTC. Residues: CASRPGLADFYEQYF.

The J gene is TRBJ1-1, the V gene TRBV7-8; D gene uncertain. The CDR3 has 15 amino acids. CDR1 and CDR2 from the germline V gene are SGHVS and FQNEAQ. The germline V and J ends were trimmed by 5 bases and 3 bases, with 16 bases remaining between them. The CDR3: CASSLTGGFDTEAFF. The CDR3 nucleotides read TGTGCCAGCAGCCTCACTGGCGGCTTCGACACTGAAGCTTTCTTT.

This clone was picked up a small number of times. The chain has TRBV27 and TRBJ2-7; weak D call: TRBD1 (6 bases). The V gene lost 0 bases and the J gene lost 0 bases, with 18 bases spanning the gap. CDR3 size: 18 residues. Germline CDR1 reads MNHEY; CDR2 reads SMNVEV (reference sequence). For the CDR3, the DNA is TGTGCCAGCAGTTTATCGACGCCCTCTTCAGGGGACTCCTACGAGCAGTACTTC. Protein sequence: CASSLSTPSSGDSYEQYF.

The DNA of the CDR3 is TGTGCCAGCAGCTCCCTGCGGACAGGAGGGAACACTGAAGCTTTCTTT. Protein: CASSSLRTGGNTEAFF. The chain combines TRBV9 with TRBJ1-1, with TRBD1 matching 7 bases. V trimming: 4 bases; J trimming: 1 base; junction bases outside the gene matches: 10. The germline gives CDR1 SGDLS, CDR2 YYNGEE. The CDR3 extends over 16 amino acids.